These 24 T cell receptor beta chains share one sample of origin, sequenced in a study of blood T cell repertoires in COVID-19. TCRdb keeps only in-frame clones here, not all; method: immunoSEQ multiplex PCR. This sample yields 150,000 to 200,000 clones, of which approximately 87% are seen a single time; roughly an eighth belongs to the top ten. The sequenced material came from peripheral blood. All receptors derive from an older woman with COVID-19, enrolled during active disease.

This clone appeared a few times. The V gene is TRBV18, the J gene TRBJ1-6, with no clear D. Germline V gives CDR1 KGHSH, CDR2 LQKENI. The CDR3 loop spans 15 amino acids. V dropped 1 base and J dropped 3 bases, with 7 bases sitting between them. The CDR3 region is CASSPRNFYNSPLHF. Written as DNA, the CDR3 is TGTGCCAGCTCACCACGAAACTTCTATAATTCACCCCTCCACTTT. The full variable domain, rest sourced from reference TRBV18 and TRBJ1-6, is NAGVMQNPRHLVRRRGQEARLRCSPMKGHSHVYWYRQLPEEGLKFMVYLQKENIIDESGMPKERFSAEFPKEGPSILRIQQVVRGDSAAYFCASSPRNFYNSPLHFGNGTRLTVT.

The rearrangement links TRBV11-3 to TRBJ1-1, with 7 bases identical to TRBD1. The V gene's germline CDR1 is SGHNT and CDR2 YENEEA. With V trimmed by 5 bases and J by 4 bases, 7 bases remained unmatched. This CDR3 is built from 14 residues. The CDR3, as DNA: TGTGCCAGCAGCCCAAGGACAGGCGTCACTGAAGCTTTCTTT. Its protein is CASSPRTGVTEAFF.

The V gene is TRBV10-3, the J gene TRBJ1-1; D call uncertain. The CDR3 runs 12 residues. The V end lost 6 bases, the J end lost 3 bases, and 8 bases lay between the germline ends. CDR1 and CDR2 from the germline V gene are ENHRY and SYGVKD. CDR3 nucleotide sequence: TGTGCCATCAGGGGCTTGGACACTGAAGCTTTCTTT. Translating it yields CAIRGLDTEAFF.

This clone turned up a few times. The J gene is TRBJ1-5, the V gene TRBV27, with 9 bases that match TRBD1. The CDR3 length is 17 residues. Germline V CDR1 and CDR2: MNHEY, SMNVEV (reference sequence). V was clipped by 8 bases and J by 1 base; unmatched bases: 12. The CDR3 loop is CASAAGTGSLSNQPQHF. CDR3 DNA: TGTGCCAGCGCCGCCGGGACAGGGTCGTTGAGCAATCAGCCCCAGCATTTT.

The V and J genes are TRBV5-5 and TRBJ2-7, with 8 positions matching TRBD1. CDR1 is SGHKS and CDR2 is YYEKEE in the germline V gene (reference sequence). The CDR3 runs to 13 residues. V shed 5 bases and J 5 bases; nucleotides not matched to a gene: 6. CDR3 sequence (DNA): TGTGCCAGCAGTACGACAGGGGACAACGAGCAGTACTTC. Residues: CASSTTGDNEQYF.

The chain links TRBV19 to TRBJ2-3, with 9 bases fitting TRBD2. The CDR3 is 16 residues long. CDR1 and CDR2 from the germline V gene are LNHDA and SQIVND (reference sequence). Trimming took 1 base from V and 9 from J; bases not matched to a gene: 11. The CDR3 loop reads CASSIGGSGGAETQYF. CDR3 nucleotide sequence: TGTGCCAGTAGTATAGGGGGTAGCGGGGGAGCCGAGACGCAGTATTTT.

V gene TRBV28 combines with J gene TRBJ2-1, with TRBD2 matching 7 bases. The CDR3 totals 16 residues. V was clipped by 6 bases and J by 0 bases; unmatched bases: 8. The germline V gene has CDR1 MDHEN and CDR2 SYDVKM. For the CDR3, the DNA is TGTGCCAGCAGCCCACCCCGCGGGAGCTCCTACAATGAGCAGTTCTTC. Its protein product is CASSPPRGSSYNEQFF.

V and J are TRBV11-3 and TRBJ2-7; no definite D call. CDR3 length: 14 residues. The germline V and J ends were trimmed by 3 bases and 2 bases, with 11 bases remaining between them. Germline V gives CDR1 SGHNT, CDR2 YENEEA. Here the CDR3 reads CASSFIRDAYEQYF. CDR3 coding DNA: TGTGCCAGCAGCTTCATCCGCGATGCCTACGAGCAGTACTTC.

The CDR3 DNA follows: TGTGCTAGTGGTTTGCTCCACCGGGACAGTAGGCAGATCCGAAGCAATCAGCCCCAGCATTTT. Protein sequence: CASGLLHRDSRQIRSNQPQHF. The rearrangement uses TRBV12-5 and TRBJ1-5, with 7 bases aligning to TRBD1. V dropped 2 bases and J dropped 1; count of bases not matched to a gene: 20. Looked up from germline, CDR1 is LGHNT and CDR2 is FRNRAP. CDR3 length: 21 amino acids. Full variable domain (missing parts from reference TRBV12-5 and TRBJ1-5): DARVTQTPRHKVTEMGQEVTMRCQPILGHNTVFWYRQTMMQGLELLAYFRNRAPLDDSGMPKDRFSAEMPDATLATLKIQPSEPRDSAVYFCASGLLHRDSRQIRSNQPQHFGDGTRLSIL.

The chain links TRBV29-1 to TRBJ2-7, with 12 positions matching TRBD2. Germline CDR1 and CDR2: SQVTM and ANQGSEA. The CDR3 is 15 residues long. V lost 0 bases, J lost 2 bases, and 2 bases stayed unmatched. CDR3 coding DNA: TGCAGCGTTGAAGATCGGACTAGCGGGACCTACGAGCAGTACTTC. Amino acids: CSVEDRTSGTYEQYF.

V usage is TRBV11-3 and J usage is TRBJ2-7; 7 nucleotides agree with TRBD2. Germline CDR1 is SGHNT and CDR2 is YENEEA. The CDR3 consists of 15 residues. Losses at the gene ends were 0 bases for V and 5 bases for J; bases not matched to a gene: 7. CDR3 residues: CASSLEGLTMHEQYF. The CDR3, as DNA: TGTGCCAGCAGCTTAGAGGGACTAACAATGCACGAGCAGTACTTC.

The chain recombines TRBV21-1 with TRBJ2-7; the D call in the table, TRBD1, was not verified against the DNA. TRBV21-1 is an annotated pseudogene. This CDR3 is 17 amino acids long. CDR3 residues: CASSSVRDSTNSYEQYF. The CDR3 nucleotides are TGTGCCAGCAGTTCGGTCAGGGATTCCACGAACTCCTACGAGCAGTACTTC.

This rearrangement joins TRBV28 to TRBJ2-7, with D possibly TRBD2 on 6 matching bases. This CDR3 is built from 20 residues. CDR1 is MDHEN, CDR2 SYDVKM, per germline. V was trimmed by 2 bases and J by 0 bases, leaving 26 bases between them. The CDR3 DNA reads as TGTGCCAGCAGTTTAACAGGCCGTTTTCGGCCTAGCGCGAGCTCCTACGAGCAGTACTTC. Residues: CASSLTGRFRPSASSYEQYF.

The J gene is TRBJ2-5, the V gene TRBV28, with 8 bases matching TRBD2. This CDR3 is 14 amino acids long. The germline gives CDR1 MDHEN, CDR2 SYDVKM. Trimming removed 6 bases from V and 4 bases from J; junction bases left unmatched: 7. CDR3 residues: CASSGGGRRETQYF. The CDR3 DNA reads TGTGCCAGCAGCGGCGGGGGGCGGCGAGAGACCCAGTACTTC.

The DNA of the CDR3 is TGTGCCAGCAGCTTGCGGCCTCAGGGGACCCAGTACTTC. This gives the protein CASSLRPQGTQYF. The chain joins TRBV7-2 to TRBJ2-5; tentatively, D is TRBD1 (5 bases). V dropped 3 bases and J dropped 7 bases, with 12 bases sitting between them. Germline V gene sequence: CDR1 SGHTA, CDR2 FQGNSA. The CDR3 contains 13 residues. The full variable domain, rest sourced from reference TRBV7-2 and TRBJ2-5, is GAGVSQSPSNKVTEKGKDVELRCDPISGHTALYWYRQSLGQGLEFLIYFQGNSAPDKSGLPSDRFSAERTGGSVSTLTIQRTQQEDSAVYLCASSLRPQGTQYFGPGTRLLVL.

This clone came up once. The rearrangement links TRBV30 to TRBJ2-7; 12 bases are shared with TRBD1. The CDR3 has 15 residues. V trimming: 2 bases; J trimming: 7 bases; junction bases outside the gene matches: 9. Germline loops: CDR1 GTSNPN, CDR2 SVGIG (reference sequence). CDR3 protein: CAWSSGQGAREEQYF. The DNA for the CDR3 is TGTGCCTGGAGTTCGGGACAGGGGGCGAGGGAGGAGCAGTACTTC.

This rearrangement joins TRBV21-1 to TRBJ2-7; the table's TRBD2 call for D was not verified on the DNA. TRBV21-1 is assigned pseudogene status. CDR3 length: 18 amino acids. CDR3 sequence: CASSLPQTLAGPSYEQYF. The DNA of the CDR3 is TGTGCCAGCAGTTTACCCCAAACACTAGCGGGGCCTTCCTACGAGCAGTACTTC.

In DNA, the CDR3 is TGTGCCTGGGTACGCAGGGATCCCGGGGAGCTGTTTTTT. Protein sequence: CAWVRRDPGELFF. This chain uses TRBV30 with TRBJ2-2; maybe TRBD1 (5 bases). V lost 5 bases and J lost 6, with 13 bases in between. The germline V gene has CDR1 GTSNPN and CDR2 SVGIG (reference sequence). The CDR3 sequence is 13 residues long.

The rearrangement uses TRBV28 and TRBJ2-1; 7 bases agree with TRBD2. The V and J ends lost 2 bases and 9 bases, in that order; junction bases with no gene match: 10. This CDR3 has 15 amino acids. CDR1 MDHEN and CDR2 SYDVKM come from the germline V gene. The CDR3 is CASSLRGAGVVEQFF. CDR3 nucleotide sequence: TGTGCCAGCAGTTTACGCGGGGCGGGAGTGGTTGAGCAGTTCTTC.

The J gene is TRBJ1-2, the V gene TRBV4-2; D is perhaps TRBD1 (6 bases). The CDR3 totals 16 residues. V lost 1 base and J 7 bases, leaving 19 bases between the germline ends. Germline-derived CDR1 and CDR2 are LGHNA and YNFKEQ. The CDR3 DNA reads as TGTGCCAGCAGCCAAGTAGGGAGACAGGAGCTCGGTGGCTACACCTTC. Translated: CASSQVGRQELGGYTF.

The genes are TRBV19 and TRBJ2-7, with 9 bases aligning to TRBD1. V shed 2 bases and J 2 bases; nucleotides not matched to a gene: 4. This CDR3 has 15 amino acids. Germline V gives CDR1 LNHDA, CDR2 SQIVND (reference sequence). This chain's CDR3 is CASSIMGQGTYEQYF. The CDR3, as DNA: TGTGCCAGTAGTATAATGGGACAGGGTACCTACGAGCAGTACTTC.

This chain links TRBV12-3 or TRBV12-4 with TRBJ1-2; the D is unclear. Trimming stripped 7 bases from V and 8 bases from J, with 17 bases between. CDR3 length: 13 amino acids. The CDR3, as DNA: TGTGCCAGCACCGAGGGTAATATAGGGGGCTACACCTTC. Translation: CASTEGNIGGYTF.

The chain links TRBV10-3 to TRBJ1-2; 10 bases line up with TRBD1. Germline V gene data show CDR1 as ENHRY and CDR2 as SYGVKD. This CDR3 is 16 amino acids long. Losses at the gene ends were 7 bases for V and 4 bases for J; bases not matched to a gene: 12. CDR3 residues: CAIKAGTGEGAYGYTF. CDR3 nucleotide sequence: TGTGCCATCAAGGCCGGGACAGGGGAGGGGGCCTATGGCTACACCTTC.

V usage is TRBV29-1 and J usage is TRBJ2-3; the D gene is possibly TRBD2 (7 bases). Looked up from germline, CDR1 is SQVTM and CDR2 is ANQGSEA. The V end lost 7 bases, the J end lost 0 bases, and 14 bases lay between the germline ends. CDR3 length: 14 residues. CDR3 nucleotides: TGCAGCGCCCGAGGGGGGGATAGCACAGATACGCAGTATTTT. Its protein is CSARGGDSTDTQYF.